A selection of T cell receptor beta chains follows, all from one sample in a study of vaccination effects on CD4 cells after COVID-19. Some clones are missing from TCRdb's copy, which holds only in-frame ones; the method was immunoSEQ multiplex PCR. This sample has 14,000 or so clones, with 76% found just once. These receptors are not linked to any known antigen. The sequences come from CD4+ T cells from PBMCs cultured with HCoV-229E spike peptides, collected before COVID-19 vaccination. These receptors were obtained from a human donor who received a COVID-19 vaccine. The CDR3 runs from the conserved cysteine through the conserved F or W. The D gene is left open where the match is weak. Size tells how often a clone was seen (once, few, many) or the class of an expanded clone, and some rows leave it out.

j_call: TRBJ1-5; clone_size: -; cdr3_length: 16; v_call: TRBV2; d_call: TRBD1; cdr3_nt: TGTGCCAGCAGCGGCCCACGGACAGGGGGCAATCAGCCCCAGCATTTT; cdr3_aa: CASSGPRTGGNQPQHF
j_call: TRBJ2-7; clone_size: -; cdr3_length: 13; v_call: TRBV12-3/TRBV12-4; d_call: -; cdr3_nt: TGTGCCAGCAGACTCGGGGACTTTTACGAGCAGTACTTC; cdr3_aa: CASRLGDFYEQYF
j_call: TRBJ2-2; clone_size: -; cdr3_length: 17; v_call: TRBV5-6; d_call: -; cdr3_nt: TGTGCCAGCAGGCTCTACCGGACAACGACGAACACCGGGGAGCTGTTTTTT; cdr3_aa: CASRLYRTTTNTGELFF
j_call: TRBJ2-5; clone_size: -; cdr3_length: 18; v_call: TRBV7-6; d_call: TRBD1; cdr3_nt: TGTGCCAGCAGCTTAACACCCCCTCAGACAGGGGGCTACGAGACCCAGTACTTC; cdr3_aa: CASSLTPPQTGGYETQYF
j_call: TRBJ2-1; clone_size: -; cdr3_length: 12; v_call: TRBV29-1; d_call: -; cdr3_nt: TGCAGCGTTGAGTGGGGGGTCGGTGAGCAGTTCTTC; cdr3_aa: CSVEWGVGEQFF
j_call: TRBJ1-6; clone_size: -; cdr3_length: 15; v_call: TRBV5-1; d_call: -; cdr3_nt: TGCGCCAGCAGTCCCCTCTCATCCTATAATTCACCCCTCCACTTT; cdr3_aa: CASSPLSSYNSPLHF
j_call: TRBJ1-1; clone_size: few; cdr3_length: 15; v_call: TRBV5-1; d_call: TRBD1; cdr3_nt: TGCGCCAGCAGCACGAGACAGGGTGGGAACACTGAAGCTTTCTTT; cdr3_aa: CASSTRQGGNTEAFF
j_call: TRBJ2-2; clone_size: -; cdr3_length: 15; v_call: TRBV3-1/TRBV3-2; d_call: -; cdr3_nt: TGTGCCAGCAGCCAAGGCGGTATTCAGACCGGGGAGCTGTTTTTT; cdr3_aa: CASSQGGIQTGELFF
j_call: TRBJ1-2; clone_size: -; cdr3_length: 16; v_call: TRBV6-1; d_call: TRBD1; cdr3_nt: TGTGCCAGCAGTGACGCGGGACAGGGGGGAAAGTATGGCTACACCTTC; cdr3_aa: CASSDAGQGGKYGYTF
j_call: TRBJ1-5; clone_size: -; cdr3_length: 12; v_call: TRBV7-3; d_call: -; cdr3_nt: TGTGCCAGCACCCTCTCCGGCCAGCCCCAGCATTTT; cdr3_aa: CASTLSGQPQHF
j_call: TRBJ2-1; clone_size: few; cdr3_length: 19; v_call: TRBV2; d_call: TRBD1; cdr3_nt: TGTGCCAGCAGTGCCCGGACAGGGCGGGATCAATCGCCCGGCAATGAGCAGTTCTTC; cdr3_aa: CASSARTGRDQSPGNEQFF
j_call: TRBJ2-1; clone_size: few; cdr3_length: 14; v_call: TRBV2; d_call: TRBD2; cdr3_nt: TGTGCCAGCAGTAGGCTAGCGGGCTACAATGAGCAGTTCTTC; cdr3_aa: CASSRLAGYNEQFF
j_call: TRBJ2-7; clone_size: -; cdr3_length: 14; v_call: TRBV5-6; d_call: -; cdr3_nt: TGTGCCAGCAGCTTAACCGGGACATACAACGAGCAGTACTTC; cdr3_aa: CASSLTGTYNEQYF
j_call: TRBJ1-2; clone_size: -; cdr3_length: 15; v_call: TRBV7-2; d_call: TRBD1; cdr3_nt: TGTGCCAGCAGCCCCTATCGGACTCACAGGGGAGGCTACACCTTC; cdr3_aa: CASSPYRTHRGGYTF